This T cell receptor (beta chain) derives from a study of blood T cell repertoires in COVID-19. J was trimmed by 9 bases and V by 2 bases; bases with no gene match: 3. The germline V gene encodes CDR1 SGDLS and CDR2 YYNGEE. The CDR3 extends over 12 amino acids. As originally analysed: Reference gene primer amplification gave nucleated cell count estimates. Data came from immunoSEQ multiplex PCR; TCRdb stores just in-frame clones and leaves some out. The V and J calls and clone size are taken from that table; D and trimming were inferred from the DNA. The sample shows about 280,000 clones, approximately 88% of them seen only once.

Sequenced: peripheral blood. The chain has TRBV9 and TRBJ1-2, with 8 nucleotides matching TRBD1. The clonotype was recovered from a man aged 18 to 29 with active or convalescent COVID-19. Here the CDR3 reads CASSVDRVRYTF. CDR3 nucleotide sequence: TGTGCCAGCAGCGTGGACAGGGTCCGCTACACCTTC.